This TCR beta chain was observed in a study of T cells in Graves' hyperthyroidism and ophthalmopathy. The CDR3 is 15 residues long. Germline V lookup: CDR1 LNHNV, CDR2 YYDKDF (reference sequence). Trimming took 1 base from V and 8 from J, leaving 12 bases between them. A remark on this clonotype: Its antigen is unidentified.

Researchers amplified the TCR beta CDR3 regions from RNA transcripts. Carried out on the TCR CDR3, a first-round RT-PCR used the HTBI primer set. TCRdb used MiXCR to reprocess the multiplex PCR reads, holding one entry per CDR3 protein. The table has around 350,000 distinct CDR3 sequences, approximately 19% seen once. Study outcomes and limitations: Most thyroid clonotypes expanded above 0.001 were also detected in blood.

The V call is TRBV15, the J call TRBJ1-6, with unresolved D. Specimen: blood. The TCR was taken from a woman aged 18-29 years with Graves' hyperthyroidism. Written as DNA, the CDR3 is TGTGCCACCAGCAGAGCCCTAGAACTAGATTCACCCCTCCACTTT. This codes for CATSRALELDSPLHF. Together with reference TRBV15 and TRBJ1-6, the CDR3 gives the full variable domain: DAMVIQNPRYQVTQFGKPVTLSCSQTLNHNVMYWYQQKSSQAPKLLFHYYDKDFNNEADTPDNFQSRRPNTSFCFLDIRSPGLGDTAMYLCATSRALELDSPLHFGNGTRLTVT.